This T cell receptor (beta chain) derives from a study of blood T cell repertoires in COVID-19. Study-wide background: Symptom resolution, clearance, or two negative PCRs marked donors in Cohort 3 as recovered. Acute-phase and convalescent COVID-19 samples originated in the United States, Italy and Spain.

Profiling relied on immunoSEQ multiplex PCR, and the TCRdb table lists in-frame clones only, not all of them. The table has under 150,000 clones, 84% seen once. CDR3 length: 15 amino acids. From germline, CDR1 is LNHDA and CDR2 SQIVND (reference sequence). Germline trimming cut 5 bases from V and 4 bases from J; bases unmatched to any gene: 6. Participants, about 18 to 90 years old, spanned about two dozen US areas. This receptor was obtained from a man aged 50-60 years in a cohort exposed to, infected with or recovered from COVID-19 (not recorded which). V is TRBV19 and J is TRBJ2-5; TRBD2 matches 11 bases. Sequencing used PBMCs or T cells enriched from blood (not recorded which). CDR3 bases: TGTGCCAGTAGTGCAACTAGCGGGAGTGGAGAGACCCAGTACTTC. Translation: CASSATSGSGETQYF.